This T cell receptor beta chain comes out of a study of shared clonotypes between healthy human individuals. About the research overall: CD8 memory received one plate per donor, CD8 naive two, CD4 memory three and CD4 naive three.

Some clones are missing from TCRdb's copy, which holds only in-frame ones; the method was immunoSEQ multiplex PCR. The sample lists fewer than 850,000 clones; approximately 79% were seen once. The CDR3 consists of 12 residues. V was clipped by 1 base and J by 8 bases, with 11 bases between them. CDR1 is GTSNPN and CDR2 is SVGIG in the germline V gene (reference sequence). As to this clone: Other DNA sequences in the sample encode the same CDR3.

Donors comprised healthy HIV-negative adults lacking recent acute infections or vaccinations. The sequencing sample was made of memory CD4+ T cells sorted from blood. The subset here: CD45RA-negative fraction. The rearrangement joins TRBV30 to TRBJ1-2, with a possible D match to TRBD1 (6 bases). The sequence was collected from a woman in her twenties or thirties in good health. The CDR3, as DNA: TGTGCCTGGAGTGCACAGGGTTACGGCTACACCTTC. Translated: CAWSAQGYGYTF.